The rows below give T cell receptor beta chains drawn from one sample of a study of beta chain features in type 1 diabetes. The assay was immunoSEQ multiplex PCR, and TCRdb's table has in-frame clones only and misses some. The sample has about 160,000 clones, approximately 8.8% seen once. The specimen was central memory CD4+ T cells from blood. The receptors stem from a woman aged 25 to 39 with type 1 diabetes. The CDR3 runs from the conserved cysteine through the conserved F or W. Expanded clones are given a class, and other clones once, few, many or no size at all.

CDR3: CASSYGAGGNEQYF
J: TRBJ2-7
V: TRBV6-5
size: few

CDR3: CAWARLAGDTGELFF
J: TRBJ2-2
V: TRBV30
size: few

CDR3: CASSIQGNTQYF
J: TRBJ2-3
V: TRBV6-1
size: few

CDR3: CASKSETANTEAFF
J: TRBJ1-1
V: TRBV6-6
size: few

CDR3: CASSLEPGGHNEQFF
J: TRBJ2-1
V: TRBV11-2
size: few

CDR3: CASSPGQAVGETQYF
J: TRBJ2-5
V: TRBV5-1
size: .

CDR3: CASSFPGQGIRDEQFF
J: TRBJ2-1
V: TRBV28
size: many

CDR3: CASSYLRTDYGYTF
J: TRBJ1-2
V: TRBV6-6
size: few

CDR3: CASSVGSGGPSEQFF
J: TRBJ2-1
V: TRBV9
size: .

CDR3: CASSPVIADREYGYTF
J: TRBJ1-2
V: TRBV18
size: .

CDR3: CSHKEVGETQYF
J: TRBJ2-5
V: TRBV29-1
size: .

CDR3: CASSFTYTDTQYF
J: TRBJ2-3
V: TRBV7-2
size: few

CDR3: CASSKFTGGRKGQPQHF
J: TRBJ1-5
V: TRBV28
size: .

CDR3: CASSLTQGQPQHF
J: TRBJ1-5
V: TRBV11-2
size: once

CDR3: CSVETGQGDVQYF
J: TRBJ2-4
V: TRBV29-1
size: few

CDR3: CASSEGGQRSQPQHF
J: TRBJ1-5
V: TRBV2
size: .

CDR3: CASSQVRQGINTGELFF
J: TRBJ2-2
V: TRBV4-2
size: .

CDR3: CASSPGQGQDTQYF
J: TRBJ2-3
V: TRBV7-8
size: .

CDR3: CASSLDKNTEAFF
J: TRBJ1-1
V: TRBV5-1
size: .

CDR3: CASSPSGRQYF
J: TRBJ2-7
V: TRBV28
size: few

CDR3: CASSLEAVSSYEQYF
J: TRBJ2-7
V: TRBV7-2
size: .

CDR3: CATSRPYNEQFF
J: TRBJ2-1
V: TRBV15
size: few